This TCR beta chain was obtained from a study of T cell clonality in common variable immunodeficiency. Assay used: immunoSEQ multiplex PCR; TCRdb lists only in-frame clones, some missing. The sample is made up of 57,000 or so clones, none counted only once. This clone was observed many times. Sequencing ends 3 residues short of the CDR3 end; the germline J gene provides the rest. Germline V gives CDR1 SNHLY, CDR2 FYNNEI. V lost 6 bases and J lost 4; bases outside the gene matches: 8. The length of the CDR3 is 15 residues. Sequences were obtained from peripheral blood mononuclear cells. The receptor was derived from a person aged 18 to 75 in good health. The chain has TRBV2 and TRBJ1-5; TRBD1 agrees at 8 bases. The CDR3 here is CASRGTDRGNQPQHF. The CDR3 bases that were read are TGTGCCAGCAGGGGGACAGACAGGGGAAATCAGCCC.